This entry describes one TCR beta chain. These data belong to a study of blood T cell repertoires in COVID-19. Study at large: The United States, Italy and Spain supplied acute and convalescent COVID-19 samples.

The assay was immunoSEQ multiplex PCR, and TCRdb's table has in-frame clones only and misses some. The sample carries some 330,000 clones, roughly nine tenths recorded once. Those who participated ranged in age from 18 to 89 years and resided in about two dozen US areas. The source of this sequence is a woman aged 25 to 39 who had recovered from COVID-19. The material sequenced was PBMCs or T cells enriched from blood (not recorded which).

The CDR3 reads CASSLEGLADTQYF. CDR3 sequence (DNA): TGCGCCAGCAGCTTGGAGGGGCTAGCAGATACGCAGTATTTT. The genes are TRBV5-1 and TRBJ2-3; possible D gene TRBD1, 5 bases. CDR3 size: 14 residues. Germline values: CDR1 SGHRS, CDR2 YFSETQ. Trimming removed 0 bases from V and 4 bases from J, with 9 bases in between.